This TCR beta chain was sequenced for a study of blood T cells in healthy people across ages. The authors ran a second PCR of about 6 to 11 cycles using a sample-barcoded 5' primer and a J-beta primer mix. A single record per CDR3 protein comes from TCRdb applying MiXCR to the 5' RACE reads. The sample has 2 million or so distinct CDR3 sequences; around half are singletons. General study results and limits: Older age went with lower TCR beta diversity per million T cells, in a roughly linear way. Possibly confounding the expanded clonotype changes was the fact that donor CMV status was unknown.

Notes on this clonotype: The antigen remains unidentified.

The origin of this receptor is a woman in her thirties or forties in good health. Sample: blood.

The CDR3 DNA reads TGCAGTGCTAGATGGGGGGGGGTATACGAGCAGTACTTC. Protein sequence: CSARWGGVYEQYF. This chain uses TRBV20-1 with TRBJ2-7, with 7 bases aligning to TRBD2. The CDR3 consists of 13 residues. Trimming cost V 2 bases and J 4 bases; bases outside gene matches: 5. Germline assignment: CDR1 DFQATT and CDR2 SNEGSKA (reference sequence).